The clone carrying this T cell receptor beta chain was seen a handful of times. Its antigen is undetermined. The data belong to a study of cytomegalovirus exposure and HLA in healthy donors. Findings and caveats of the study: The authors listed 150 or so TCR beta chains as cytomegalovirus-associated.

CDR1 and CDR2 from the germline V gene are SGHDN and FVKESK. The CDR3 contains 16 residues. Trimming took 2 bases from V and 7 from J; bases not matched to a gene: 10. It was with 60 Vbeta and 13 Jbeta primers that the PCR ran. Data came from immunoSEQ multiplex PCR; TCRdb stores just in-frame clones and leaves some out. The sample carries 35,000 to 55,000 clones, 55% to 75% recorded once. This receptor was obtained from a man in his sixties in good health and CMV-seropositive. The V gene is TRBV14, the J gene TRBJ2-3; TRBD1 matches at 9 bases. The sequenced sample consisted of PBMCs. The DNA of the CDR3 is TGTGCCAGCAGCCAACGCCCCGGACAGGGGACAAATACGCAGTATTTT. As protein: CASSQRPGQGTNTQYF.